Each of the 26 T cell receptor beta chains below was sequenced from the same sample in a study of metastatic and nonmetastatic thyroid tumors (dated by TCRdb to about 2020). Libraries came from PCR. These reads were obtained on an Illumina HiSeq 4000. The raw public reads went through TCRdb reprocessing: fastp at Q25, MiXCR clone calling, in-frame beta chains kept. Here the sample has about 20,000 clones; less than 40% occur a single time. The ten largest clones capture approximately 21% of the sample. Before undergoing thyroid surgery, none of the patients had been given any kind of treatment. The sequenced sample was blood. The receptors come from a male donor with papillary thyroid cancer or a benign thyroid nodule (not recorded which). Some clones in this sample may be carry-over from other donors' samples.

This clone was counted at least ten times. The V call is TRBV7-2, the J call TRBJ2-1; D is unresolved. V was clipped by 5 bases and J by 2 bases, with 1 base between them. Per the germline V gene, CDR1 is SGHTA and CDR2 is FQGNSA. There are 11 residues in the CDR3. In nucleotides, the CDR3 is TGTGCCAGCAGCCCCTACAATGAGCAGTTCTTC. It yields the protein CASSPYNEQFF.

This chain uses TRBV12-3 or TRBV12-4 with TRBJ2-7; the match to TRBD1 covers 10 bases. With 3 bases clipped from V and 5 bases from J, the junction kept 4 bases outside the gene matches. This CDR3 has 14 residues. The CDR3 reads CASSFLDRGNEQYF. The CDR3 DNA follows: TGTGCCAGCAGTTTCCTGGACAGGGGGAACGAGCAGTACTTC.

This clone was seen many times. V is TRBV3-1 and J is TRBJ2-7, with 9 bases aligning to TRBD1. The CDR3 is made up of 14 amino acids. The V and J ends lost 4 bases and 5 bases, in that order; junction bases with no gene match: 6. Germline-derived CDR1 and CDR2 are LGHDT and YNNKEL (reference sequence). The CDR3 DNA follows: TGTGCCAGCAGCCTCTCGGGACAGGGCCACGAGCAGTACTTC. Its translation is CASSLSGQGHEQYF.

The rearrangement uses TRBV4-3 and TRBJ2-2; D unresolved. Looked up from germline, CDR1 is LGHNA and CDR2 is YSLEER. V lost 5 bases and J lost 0, with 13 bases in between. The length of the CDR3 is 16 residues. CDR3 sequence reads: CASSEWSRPNTGELFF. CDR3 nucleotide sequence: TGCGCCAGCAGCGAATGGAGTCGGCCGAACACCGGGGAGCTGTTTTTT.

The V and J genes are TRBV5-5 and TRBJ2-7, with 8 bases identical to TRBD2. This CDR3 spans 13 amino acids. Per germline, CDR1 SGHKS and CDR2 YYEKEE (reference sequence). Trimming at V came to 1 base and at J to 4 bases, leaving 1 base not matched to a gene. The CDR3 loop is CASSLTSGYEQYF. The CDR3 nucleotides are TGTGCCAGCAGCTTGACTAGCGGATACGAGCAGTACTTC.

This clone was seen a handful of times. The V and J genes are TRBV24-1 and TRBJ2-2; D is uncertain. CDR1 is KGHDR, CDR2 SFDVKD, per germline. Trimming cost V 1 base and J 7 bases, with 9 bases left between them. The CDR3 has 14 residues. CDR3 sequence reads: CATSDLGQGGELFF. CDR3 nucleotides: TGTGCCACCAGTGATTTAGGCCAAGGCGGGGAGCTGTTTTTT.

In this sample, this clone turned up many times. J is TRBJ2-7 and V is TRBV7-9; tentatively, D is TRBD2 (5 bases). The CDR3 loop spans 14 amino acids. Trimming cost V 6 bases and J 3 bases, with 15 bases left between them. Germline V CDR1 and CDR2: SEHNR, FQNEAQ (reference sequence). CDR3 in DNA: TGTGCCAGCAGTTCTCAGCGGAGCAACTACGAGCAGTACTTC. Its translation is CASSSQRSNYEQYF.

This clone is judged medium-sized. Other DNA sequences within the sample encode an identical CDR3. The chain joins TRBV11-1 to TRBJ1-2; D gene unclear. CDR3 length: 13 residues. In germline, CDR1 is SGHAT, CDR2 FQDESV (reference sequence). V lost 5 bases and J 5 bases, leaving 12 bases between the germline ends. The CDR3, as DNA: TGTGCCAGCAGCCTAAAGGATCTATATGGCTACACCTTC. Protein product: CASSLKDLYGYTF.

The chain employs TRBV4-2 and TRBJ2-5, with 12 bases that match TRBD2. Trimming removed 0 bases from V and 5 bases from J; junction bases left unmatched: 4. Germline V lookup: CDR1 LGHNA, CDR2 YNFKEQ. This CDR3 spans 16 amino acids. CDR3 in DNA: TGTGCCAGCAGCCAAGAGCTAGCGGGAGGGCGGGAGACCCAGTACTTC. Amino acid sequence: CASSQELAGGRETQYF.

This clone is medium-sized (0.01 to 0.1%) in the sample. The chain couples TRBV4-1 to TRBJ1-5; D gene unclear. Per the germline V gene, CDR1 is MGHRA and CDR2 is YSYEKL. Trimming left V 4 bases short and J 5 bases short, with 9 bases between. This CDR3 spans 13 amino acids. The CDR3 DNA reads TGCGCCAGCAGCCGATCTCCAGATCAGCCCCAGCATTTT. Protein product: CASSRSPDQPQHF.

The genes are TRBV19 and TRBJ2-7; no definite D call. Trimming removed 9 bases at V and 0 bases at J, with 12 bases between. From germline, CDR1 is LNHDA and CDR2 SQIVND (reference sequence). The CDR3 is 13 amino acids. The CDR3 loop is CARSRVGSYEQYF. As DNA, the CDR3 is TGTGCCAGGTCCCGGGTCGGCTCCTACGAGCAGTACTTC.

The genes are TRBV4-2 and TRBJ1-4, with D uncertain. The CDR3 has 14 amino acids. From germline, CDR1 is LGHNA and CDR2 YNFKEQ. Trimming stripped 3 bases from V and 3 bases from J, with 8 bases between. Here the CDR3 DNA reads TGTGCCAGCAGCCAGGAGGTTGCTAATGAAAAACTGTTTTTT. This gives the protein CASSQEVANEKLFF.

The chain has TRBV28 and TRBJ2-1; 10 bases map to TRBD2. The germline gives CDR1 MDHEN, CDR2 SYDVKM. The CDR3 has 16 residues. Written as DNA, the CDR3 is TGTGGACCTCGTCTCCCTAGCGGGAGCTCCTACAATGAGCAGTTCTTC. Protein product: CGPRLPSGSSYNEQFF.

This rearrangement joins TRBV5-1 to TRBJ2-7; 12 positions match TRBD2. J lost 7 bases, V lost 0 bases, and 5 bases had no gene match. The germline gives CDR1 SGHRS, CDR2 YFSETQ. The CDR3 covers 15 residues. CDR3 sequence reads: CASSLGLAGVDEQYF. The CDR3 DNA sequence: TGCGCCAGCAGCTTGGGACTAGCGGGAGTTGATGAGCAGTACTTC.

The table lists this clone with many counts. The chain couples TRBV9 to TRBJ2-7; 8 bases line up with TRBD1. This CDR3 has 13 residues. Per germline, CDR1 SGDLS and CDR2 YYNGEE. V shed 4 bases and J 5 bases; nucleotides not matched to a gene: 5. The CDR3 protein is CASSYTGGHEQYF. DNA of the CDR3: TGTGCCAGCAGCTATACAGGGGGACACGAGCAGTACTTC.

V and J are TRBV14 and TRBJ2-2, with D maybe TRBD2 (6 bases). V was trimmed by 0 bases and J by 6 bases, leaving 20 bases between them. The CDR3 consists of 18 residues. From germline, CDR1 is SGHDN and CDR2 FVKESK. CDR3 bases: TGTGCCAGCAGCCAAGAGAGGGGAGGCCGGGGTATTTCCGGGGAGCTGTTTTTT. Protein product: CASSQERGGRGISGELFF.

In its sample, this clone is medium-sized. This chain uses TRBV28 with TRBJ1-1, with D unresolved. Looked up from germline, CDR1 is MDHEN and CDR2 is SYDVKM. CDR3 length: 12 residues. V was clipped by 6 bases and J by 3 bases, with 8 bases between them. The CDR3 DNA reads as TGTGCCAGCAGGTGGGGTTACACTGAAGCTTTCTTT. It specifies CASRWGYTEAFF.

This clone was recorded at least ten times. A much larger clone differs from this one at a single base, so this may be a read error. It is likely a read error, because the conserved phenylalanine at the end of the CDR3 is missing. The V call is TRBV30, the J call TRBJ2-1, with D uncertain. V shed 1 base and J shed 6 bases, with 4 bases lying between them. The CDR3 is made up of 11 amino acids. Germline loops: CDR1 GTSNPN, CDR2 SVGIG (reference sequence). This CDR3 is CAWSAPNEQFV. The CDR3, as DNA: TGTGCCTGGAGTGCCCCCAATGAGCAGTTCGTC.

This clone was seen ten or more times. V is TRBV30 and J is TRBJ2-1; 9 nucleotides match TRBD2. V was pared by 4 bases and J by 4 bases, with 5 bases of the junction left unmatched. The CDR3 totals 14 residues. Germline CDR1 reads GTSNPN; CDR2 reads SVGIG (reference sequence). The CDR3 region has the DNA TGTGCCTGGATGATAGCGGGAGCTTACAATGAGCAGTTCTTC. The encoded protein is CAWMIAGAYNEQFF. The entire variable domain, with the rest obtained from reference TRBV30 and TRBJ2-1, is as follows: SQTIHQWPATLVQPVGSPLSLECTVEGTSNPNLYWYRQAAGRGLQLLFYSVGIGQISSEVPQNLSASRPQDRQFILSSKKLLLSDSGFYLCAWMIAGAYNEQFFGPGTRLTVL.

The gene calls are TRBV15 and TRBJ1-2; D possibly corresponds to TRBD1 (5 bases). Per germline, CDR1 LNHNV and CDR2 YYDKDF (reference sequence). The CDR3 consists of 14 residues. V was clipped by 5 bases and J by 2 bases, with 12 bases between them. CDR3 residues: CATSEERQNYGYTF. CDR3 nucleotides: TGTGCCACCAGCGAAGAAAGACAGAACTATGGCTACACCTTC.

By frequency in the sample, this clone is medium-sized (0.01 to 0.1%). J is TRBJ2-1 and V is TRBV11-2, with TRBD2 matching 10 bases. The germline CDR1 and CDR2 sequences are SGHAT and FQNNGV. The CDR3 sequence is 16 residues long. Losses at the gene ends were 1 base for V and 6 bases for J; bases not matched to a gene: 6. Here the CDR3 reads CASSLVGPSGSNEQFF. In DNA, the CDR3 is TGTGCCAGCAGCTTAGTCGGTCCTAGCGGGAGCAATGAGCAGTTCTTC.

In this sample, this clone turned up many times. This chain's CDR3 is CASSPDHRGTEAFF. CDR3 DNA sequence: TGCGCCAGCAGCCCCGACCATCGAGGAACTGAAGCTTTCTTT. The chain links TRBV4-3 to TRBJ1-1; D is undetermined. Germline V gene lookup returns CDR1 LGHNA and CDR2 YSLEER. V dropped 4 bases and J dropped 5 bases, with 14 bases sitting between them. There are 14 residues in the CDR3.

The gene calls are TRBV11-2 and TRBJ2-7; D gene uncertain. Germline V CDR1 and CDR2: SGHAT, FQNNGV. Trimming removed 5 bases from V and 1 base from J, with 9 bases in between. The CDR3 spans 13 residues. The CDR3 sequence: CASSRQESYEQYF. The CDR3 DNA reads TGTGCCAGCAGCCGCCAGGAGTCCTACGAGCAGTACTTC.

This clone occurred many times. This may be a read error: a much more frequent sequence differs by one nucleotide. The conserved final phenylalanine or tryptophan is absent from the CDR3, which likely points to a read error. The rearrangement uses TRBV6-2 or TRBV6-3 and TRBJ2-1, with D perhaps matching TRBD2 (5 bases). Germline V gives CDR1 MNHEY, CDR2 SVGEGT. Between the trimmed V and J ends, which lost 6 bases and 4 bases, there was a span of 16 bases. The CDR3 has 15 amino acids. CDR3 region: CASRQLGSGYNEQFV. In nucleotides, the CDR3 is TGTGCCAGCAGACAGTTAGGGAGTGGATACAATGAGCAGTTCGTC.

The rearrangement links TRBV19 to TRBJ1-2; weak D call: TRBD1 (6 bases). Germline CDR1 reads LNHDA; CDR2 reads SQIVND (reference sequence). The V and J ends lost 5 bases and 7 bases respectively, with 14 bases between them. The CDR3 has 13 amino acids. The chain's CDR3 is CASSSGQRSGYTF. The DNA of the CDR3 is TGTGCCAGTAGTTCCGGACAGAGGAGTGGCTACACCTTC.

The table lists this clone with a count of one. The chain uses TRBV5-4 and TRBJ1-1; a weak D match, TRBD1 (6 bases). The CDR3 covers 14 residues. Trimming stripped 5 bases from V and 2 bases from J, with 13 bases between. Germline lookup yields CDR1 SGHNT and CDR2 YYREEE (reference sequence). The CDR3 sequence is CASRAGHDNTEAFF. The CDR3 DNA follows: TGTGCCAGCAGGGCGGGACACGATAACACTGAAGCTTTCTTT.